Each of the 19 T cell receptor beta chains below was sequenced from the same sample in a study of CXCR3-negative and CXCR3-positive naive CD8 T cells. These receptors have no identified antigens. Findings and limits, study-wide: Naive CXCR3-positive cells had TRB CDR3s more hydrophobic than those of CXCR3-negative naive cells.

Researchers prepared the TRB cDNA libraries using 5' RACE with UMI labels. TCRdb reprocessed the 5' RACE reads; each CDR3 protein has one entry and no DNA is given. This listing includes some 140,000 distinct CDR3 sequences. Material for sequencing was naive CXCR3+ CD8+ T cells from blood. Subset indicated: CD45RO-CCR7+CD27+CD95- naive CD8+ T cells expressing CXCR3 (TNR3+). The receptors come from a human donor in good health. Some clones in this sample may be carry-over from other donors' samples.

The rearrangement links TRBV20-1 to TRBJ2-7; the D call from TCRdb, TRBD1, cannot be confirmed without DNA. CDR3 length: 12 amino acids. Germline V lookup: CDR1 DFQATT, CDR2 SNEGSKA (reference sequence). CDR3 residues: CSARDRGDEQYF.

This chain connects TRBV7-9 to TRBJ2-1; as DNA is missing, the TRBD2 call by TCRdb cannot be tested. The CDR3 runs 19 residues. The V gene's germline CDR1 is SEHNR and CDR2 FQNEAQ (reference sequence). CDR3 amino acids: CASSDTRVGLAGTYNEQFF.

The chain uses TRBV29-1 and TRBJ1-1; TCRdb's assignment of TRBD1 cannot be checked, as there is no DNA. This CDR3 region has 15 residues. The germline gives CDR1 SQVTM, CDR2 ANQGSEA. The chain's CDR3 is CSVDWVGRPNTEAFF.

The gene calls are TRBV7-9 and TRBJ1-1. Germline loops: CDR1 SEHNR, CDR2 FQNEAQ (reference sequence). The CDR3 consists of 12 residues. This CDR3 is CASTDGRFEAFF.

The rearrangement links TRBV7-8 to TRBJ2-5; TCRdb names TRBD1, which stays unverified in the absence of DNA. CDR1 and CDR2 from the germline V gene are SGHVS and FQNEAQ. The CDR3 is 15 residues long. The CDR3 is CASSLMGSGRETQYF.

The chain links TRBV15 to TRBJ2-5; the TCRdb D gene call, TRBD1, has no DNA to confirm it. CDR1 is LNHNV and CDR2 is YYDKDF in the germline V gene (reference sequence). The CDR3 consists of 16 residues. The CDR3 region is CATSVKTGIYQETQYF.

This sequence joins TRBV28 and TRBJ2-1. The germline V gene encodes CDR1 MDHEN and CDR2 SYDVKM. CDR3 length: 12 residues. The CDR3 spells CASSSTPNEQFF.

The chain links TRBV7-3 to TRBJ2-3; the TCRdb call, TRBD1, lacks DNA for checking. The CDR3 runs to 15 residues. CDR1 and CDR2 (germline): SGHTA, FQGTGA. This CDR3 reads CASSHSGGAADTQYF.

V usage is TRBV5-1 and J usage is TRBJ2-1; TCRdb calls TRBD2, which cannot be checked without DNA. The CDR3 covers 15 residues. Germline V CDR1 and CDR2: SGHRS, YFSETQ. CDR3 sequence reads: CASSFGTSGHNEQFF. The full variable domain, rest sourced from reference TRBV5-1 and TRBJ2-1, is KAGVTQTPRYLIKTRGQQVTLSCSPISGHRSVSWYQQTPGQGLQFLFEYFSETQRNKGNFPGRFSGRQFSNSRSEMNVSTLELGDSALYLCASSFGTSGHNEQFFGPGTRLTVL.

This sequence joins TRBV20-1 and TRBJ1-2. Germline V lookup: CDR1 DFQATT, CDR2 SNEGSKA (reference sequence). The CDR3 is made up of 14 amino acids. CDR3 sequence: CSARDFRVDYGYTF.

The V and J genes are TRBV6-6 and TRBJ1-6. The CDR3 is made up of 15 amino acids. CDR1 and CDR2 from the germline V gene are MNHNY and SVGAGI (reference sequence). The CDR3 loop is CASSYSVREDSPLHF.

The rearrangement links TRBV7-3 to TRBJ2-3; TCRdb lists TRBD2, though no DNA is available to test this call. CDR1 is SGHTA, CDR2 FQGTGA, per germline. CDR3 length: 15 amino acids. CDR3 amino acids: CASSYLGSSTDTQYF.

CDR3 protein: CASSRQPGRAVTNEKLFF. The chain carries TRBV5-5 and TRBJ1-4; absent DNA, TCRdb's TRBD1 call cannot be checked. The length of the CDR3 is 18 residues. Germline assignment: CDR1 SGHKS and CDR2 YYEKEE (reference sequence). Variable domain in full (rest from reference TRBV5-5 and TRBJ1-4): DAGVTQSPTHLIKTRGQQVTLRCSPISGHKSVSWYQQVLGQGPQFIFQYYEKEERGRGNFPDRFSARQFPNYSSELNVNALLLGDSALYLCASSRQPGRAVTNEKLFFGSGTQLSVL.

CDR3 residues: CASSLEWGSGGLYSYEQYF. The chain couples TRBV7-6 to TRBJ2-7; TCRdb picks TRBD1, but there is no DNA to check that call. This CDR3 contains 19 residues. Germline V lookup: CDR1 SGHVS, CDR2 FNYEAQ.

J is TRBJ2-2 and V is TRBV7-8; checking the TCRdb D call of TRBD2 is not possible without DNA. Germline CDR1 is SGHVS and CDR2 is FQNEAQ. The CDR3 covers 16 residues. CDR3 protein: CASSFRADTNTGELFF.

V gene TRBV28 combines with J gene TRBJ2-2; TCRdb gives TRBD1 as the D gene, but with no DNA this cannot be confirmed. CDR3 size: 15 residues. Germline V gene lookup returns CDR1 MDHEN and CDR2 SYDVKM. This chain's CDR3 is CASRETGGETGELFF.

The rearrangement uses TRBV14 and TRBJ2-3; the D call from TCRdb, TRBD1, cannot be confirmed without DNA. The CDR3 is 15 amino acids. The germline V gene has CDR1 SGHDN and CDR2 FVKESK. The CDR3 reads CASSQAGASTDTQYF.

The rearrangement joins TRBV5-5 to TRBJ1-3; with no DNA, the TCRdb D assignment of TRBD1 cannot be verified. From germline, CDR1 is SGHKS and CDR2 YYEKEE (reference sequence). The CDR3 is 15 amino acids. The CDR3 protein is CASSAGRNSGNTIYF. The variable domain in full, with the rest retrieved from reference TRBV5-5 and TRBJ1-3, is DAGVTQSPTHLIKTRGQQVTLRCSPISGHKSVSWYQQVLGQGPQFIFQYYEKEERGRGNFPDRFSARQFPNYSSELNVNALLLGDSALYLCASSAGRNSGNTIYFGEGSWLTVV.

V is TRBV29-1 and J is TRBJ2-7; TCRdb indicates TRBD1, and absent DNA this call remains unverified. Germline CDR1 SQVTM, CDR2 ANQGSEA. CDR3 size: 18 residues. The CDR3 protein is CSVELFDPGAGLNYEQYF.